This record concerns one T cell receptor (beta chain) sequence. Its target is not known. The genes are named according to mouse. The CDR3 end falls 4 residues outside the read, so it is completed with the germline J gene. The CDR3 loop spans 13 amino acids. In germline, CDR1 is NSHNY, CDR2 SYGAGN. The ends were cut back, 6 bases at V and 0 bases at J, with 8 bases in the middle. Investigators isolated RNA and reverse transcribed it into cDNA to act as the sequencing template. Profiling relied on immunoSEQ multiplex PCR, and the TCRdb table lists in-frame clones only, not all of them. In total the sample includes about 300,000 clones, none of them seen once. The pooled cutaneous lymph node cells were sorted using several markers (CD4, CD8alpha, NKG2D, NKG2ACE and others). These data belong to a study of CD8+ T cells in alopecia areata. About the study: Grafted skin came from C3H/HeJ donors with spontaneous alopecia (roughly 6-13 months old) and was placed on 7-10-week-old female C3H/HeJ mice.

Study-level points and caveats: Clonality was higher in lesional than normal scalp, especially in alopecia totalis/universalis. Normal skin contains resident alphabeta T cells, and these are also sequenced in scalp samples.

The clonotype comes from a C3H/HeJ mouse with alopecia areata. The strain is characterized by the MHC haplotype H2-k. The V call is TRBV13-1, the J call TRBJ2-3; perhaps TRBD1 as D (5 bases). Sequencing used CD4+ T cells sorted from a lymph node. The CDR3 bases that were read are TGTGCCAGCAAGACAGTTAGTGCAGAA. Translating gives CASKTVSAE. The full CDR3 reads CASKTVSAETLYF.